The entry below describes one T cell receptor beta chain. TCRdb re-analysed the RT-PCR reads in MiXCR, keeping a single row per CDR3 protein. The profile shows 550,000 to 750,000 distinct CDR3 sequences, approximately 14% of them singletons. V was cut by 3 bases and J by 7 bases, with 13 bases left in between. CDR3 length: 12 amino acids. The germline gives CDR1 GTSNPN, CDR2 SVGIG (reference sequence). This TCR was sampled from a female donor in good health, serving as a healthy control. This chain links TRBV30 with TRBJ2-7; possibly TRBD1 for D (6 bases). Source material: memory CD4+ T cells from blood. This CDR3 reads CAWRQGLTEQYF. CDR3 nucleotides: TGTGCCTGGAGACAGGGTCTGACTGAGCAGTACTTC.